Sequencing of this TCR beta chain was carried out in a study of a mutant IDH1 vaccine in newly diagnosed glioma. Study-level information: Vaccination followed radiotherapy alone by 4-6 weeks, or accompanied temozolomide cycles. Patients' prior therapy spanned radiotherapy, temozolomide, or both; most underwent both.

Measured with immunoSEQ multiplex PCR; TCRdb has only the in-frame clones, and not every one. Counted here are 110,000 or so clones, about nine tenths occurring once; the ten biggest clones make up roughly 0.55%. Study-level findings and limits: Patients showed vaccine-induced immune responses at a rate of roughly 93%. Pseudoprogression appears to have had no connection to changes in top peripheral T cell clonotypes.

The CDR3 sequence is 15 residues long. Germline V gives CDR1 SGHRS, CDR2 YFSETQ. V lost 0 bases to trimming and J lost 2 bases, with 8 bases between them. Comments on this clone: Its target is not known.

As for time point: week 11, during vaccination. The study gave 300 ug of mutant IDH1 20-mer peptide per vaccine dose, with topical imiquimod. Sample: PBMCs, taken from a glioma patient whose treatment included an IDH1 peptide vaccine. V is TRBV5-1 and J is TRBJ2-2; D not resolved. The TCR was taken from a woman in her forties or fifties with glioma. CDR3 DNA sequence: TGCGCCAGCAGCTTGGAACCAACAAACACCGGGGAGCTGTTTTTT. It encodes CASSLEPTNTGELFF. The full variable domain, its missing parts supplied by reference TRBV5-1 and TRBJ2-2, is KAGVTQTPRYLIKTRGQQVTLSCSPISGHRSVSWYQQTPGQGLQFLFEYFSETQRNKGNFPGRFSGRQFSNSRSEMNVSTLELGDSALYLCASSLEPTNTGELFFGEGSRLTVL.